One sample yielded the 5 T cell receptor beta chains listed below, sequenced in a study of blood T cell repertoires in COVID-19. The assay was immunoSEQ multiplex PCR, and TCRdb's table has in-frame clones only and misses some. The sample lists a few hundred thousand clones, roughly 90% occurring once. Sequenced: peripheral blood. These receptor sequences come from a man aged 18-30 years who had recovered from COVID-19.

V is TRBV3-1 (or the pseudogene TRBV3-2) and J is TRBJ1-3; 7 nucleotides line up with TRBD1. The length of the CDR3 is 13 residues. Germline CDR1 is LGHDT and CDR2 is YNNKEL (reference sequence). The junction had 7 bases not matched to a gene; V was cut back by 8 bases and J by 6 bases. The DNA for the CDR3 is TGTGCCAGCTCCACACAGGGGACAAACACCATATATTTT. It codes for CASSTQGTNTIYF.

V usage is TRBV9 and J usage is TRBJ1-3; TRBD1 matches at 10 bases. After removal of 0 bases from V and 3 bases from J, the junction contained 3 bases not matched to a gene. The CDR3 is made up of 16 amino acids. Per the germline V gene, CDR1 is SGDLS and CDR2 is YYNGEE. DNA for the CDR3: TGTGCCAGCAGCGTAGGGACAGGGGGATTTGGAAACACCATATATTTT. It encodes CASSVGTGGFGNTIYF.

The table lists this clone with a count of one. V is TRBV5-1 and J is TRBJ2-5, with 10 bases identical to TRBD1. The V and J ends lost 3 bases and 1 base, in that order; junction bases with no gene match: 6. This CDR3 contains 16 residues. Germline loops: CDR1 SGHRS, CDR2 YFSETQ. The CDR3, as DNA: TGCGCCAGCAGCTGGGGGGACAGGGGTCCCCAAGAGACCCAGTACTTC. Its protein is CASSWGDRGPQETQYF.

This chain links TRBV19 with TRBJ2-1; 7 nucleotides line up with TRBD2. The J segment lost 4 bases and the V segment lost 10 bases, leaving 19 bases of the junction unmatched. The CDR3 consists of 17 residues. Per the germline V gene, CDR1 is LNHDA and CDR2 is SQIVND (reference sequence). CDR3 loop: CANPAPGGWDTYNEQFF. Written as DNA, the CDR3 is TGTGCCAATCCCGCCCCCGGGGGGTGGGATACGTACAATGAGCAGTTCTTC.

The gene calls are TRBV5-1 and TRBJ1-2; no clear D. The CDR3 is made up of 13 amino acids. Germline values: CDR1 SGHRS, CDR2 YFSETQ. The V gene lost 0 bases and the J gene lost 2 bases, with 5 bases spanning the gap. This CDR3 reads CASSLGENYGYTF. In DNA, the CDR3 is TGCGCCAGCAGCTTGGGGGAGAACTATGGCTACACCTTC.